These 22 T cell receptor beta chains share one sample of origin, sequenced in a study of T cells after yellow fever vaccination. TCRdb re-derived calls from the 5' RACE reads in MiXCR, one entry per CDR3 protein. The sample shows hundreds of thousands of distinct CDR3 sequences, around 3.6% of them seen only once. The sample here was PBMCs, taken on the day of the yellow fever booster vaccination. All receptors come from a man aged 18-30 years who received the YFV17D yellow fever vaccine.

The sample holds a few counts of this clonotype. This chain uses TRBV7-8 with TRBJ2-7; 7 bases agree with TRBD2. Germline lookup yields CDR1 SGHVS and CDR2 FQNEAQ. The CDR3 contains 17 residues. The V segment lost 2 bases and the J segment 2 bases; nucleotides outside the gene matches: 12. Written as DNA, the CDR3 is TGTGCCAGCAGCTTAAGTGGGAGCGGGGTGAAAACCTACGAGCAGTACTTC. As protein: CASSLSGSGVKTYEQYF.

The table lists this clonotype with a few counts. The gene calls are TRBV29-1 and TRBJ2-3, with D maybe TRBD1 (5 bases). The V end lost 1 base, the J end lost 2 bases, and 10 bases lay between the germline ends. The germline gives CDR1 SQVTM, CDR2 ANQGSEA. This CDR3 contains 14 residues. CDR3 in DNA: TGCAGCGTTGAAGCTGGACATTCCACAGATACGCAGTATTTT. Encoded protein: CSVEAGHSTDTQYF.

This clonotype has a handful of counts. The chain joins TRBV12-3 or TRBV12-4 to TRBJ2-7, with D maybe TRBD1 (5 bases). V lost 3 bases to trimming and J lost 0 bases, with 12 bases between them. The CDR3 has 15 residues. Here the CDR3 reads CASSFGATVSYEQYF. Written as DNA, the CDR3 is TGTGCCAGCAGTTTTGGGGCCACAGTCTCCTACGAGCAGTACTTC.

This clonotype was observed a handful of times. This chain links TRBV27 with TRBJ2-2; D not resolved. V was pared by 7 bases and J by 0 bases, with 9 bases between. Looked up from germline, CDR1 is MNHEY and CDR2 is SMNVEV (reference sequence). The CDR3 covers 14 residues. DNA of the CDR3: TGTGCCAGCAAACCCGCAGCGAACACCGGGGAGCTGTTTTTT. It is translated as CASKPAANTGELFF.

The chain carries TRBV4-2 and TRBJ2-7; D is ambiguous. V was clipped by 1 base and J by 3 bases, with 10 bases between them. CDR1 and CDR2 (germline): LGHNA, YNFKEQ. CDR3 length: 14 amino acids. DNA of the CDR3: TGTGCCAGCAGCCAAGCGTTTCTTGACTACGAGCAGTACTTC. It is translated as CASSQAFLDYEQYF.

The rearrangement uses TRBV24-1 and TRBJ2-2; D possibly uses TRBD1 or TRBD2 (5 bases each). The germline V and J ends were trimmed by 7 bases and 1 base, with 12 bases remaining between them. In germline, CDR1 is KGHDR, CDR2 SFDVKD. The CDR3 has 15 amino acids. CDR3 bases: TGTGCCACCAGCGCGCCGGGACGGAACACCGGGGAGCTGTTTTTT. Protein sequence: CATSAPGRNTGELFF.

This clonotype was seen a few times. The chain couples TRBV7-6 to TRBJ2-2; possibly TRBD1 or TRBD2 for D (5 bases each). CDR3 length equals 15 residues. The V gene's germline CDR1 is SGHVS and CDR2 FNYEAQ. Trimming took 2 bases from V and 6 from J, leaving 13 bases between them. The DNA of the CDR3 is TGTGCCAGCAGCTTACCGCAGGGACCCGCCGGGGAGCTGTTTTTT. Amino acid sequence: CASSLPQGPAGELFF.

This clonotype was observed at least ten times. The V and J genes are TRBV6-2 or TRBV6-3 and TRBJ2-3; the D is unclear. This CDR3 has 16 residues. Trimming stripped 5 bases from V and 3 bases from J, with 18 bases between. Germline V lookup: CDR1 MNHEY, CDR2 SVGEGT. The CDR3 sequence is CASSPLGYVGTDTQYF. In DNA form, the CDR3 reads TGTGCCAGCAGTCCCCTGGGCTACGTGGGAACAGATACGCAGTATTTT.

Only a few counts were recorded for this clonotype. Written as DNA, the CDR3 is TGCGCCAGCAGCCAAGAGAATACGGGGCGCTTACAGTTCTTC. It is translated as CASSQENTGRLQFF. The chain joins TRBV4-1 to TRBJ2-1; D might be TRBD1 or TRBD2, each matching 5 bases. CDR1 MGHRA and CDR2 YSYEKL come from the germline V gene. V lost 0 bases and J lost 13, with 16 bases in between. There are 14 residues in the CDR3.

This clonotype was counted many times. This chain uses TRBV27 with TRBJ1-5; no clear D. This CDR3 is built from 14 residues. Trimming shortened V by 1 base and J by 7 bases, and 11 bases separated the two germline ends. Germline-derived CDR1 and CDR2 are MNHEY and SMNVEV (reference sequence). CDR3 sequence: CASSLLGSEQPQHF. CDR3 DNA: TGTGCCAGCAGTTTATTAGGGTCTGAACAGCCCCAGCATTTT.

The table lists this clonotype with many counts. The J gene is TRBJ2-1, the V gene TRBV24-1; TRBD1 agrees at 9 bases. The CDR3 contains 15 residues. Germline values: CDR1 KGHDR, CDR2 SFDVKD. The V gene end was trimmed by 4 bases and the J gene end by 6 bases; junction bases not matched to a gene: 6. CDR3 in DNA: TGTGCCACCAGTGAGACGGGACAGGGAGGCAATGAGCAGTTCTTC. Translation: CATSETGQGGNEQFF.

This clonotype has a handful of counts. The chain uses TRBV9 and TRBJ1-2, with TRBD1 as a possible D gene (6 bases). The germline V and J ends were trimmed by 0 bases and 6 bases, with 15 bases remaining between them. The CDR3 totals 15 residues. Germline CDR1 is SGDLS and CDR2 is YYNGEE. The DNA for the CDR3 is TGTGCCAGCAGCGTAGTCCCGGACAGCAGAGATGGCTACACCTTC. The encoded protein is CASSVVPDSRDGYTF.

This clonotype has a handful of counts. The chain is built from TRBV7-2 and TRBJ2-1; D may be TRBD1 (5 bases). The CDR3 loop spans 15 amino acids. Germline V CDR1 and CDR2: SGHTA, FQGNSA. V lost 4 bases, J lost 0 bases, and 10 bases lay in between. For the CDR3, the DNA is TGTGCCAGCAGCTCGGACAAGAGCTCCTACAATGAGCAGTTCTTC. This sequence encodes CASSSDKSSYNEQFF.

This sequence joins TRBV5-1 and TRBJ2-5; the match to TRBD1 covers 7 bases. V shed 5 bases and J 0 bases; nucleotides not matched to a gene: 7. The CDR3 is 15 amino acids. In germline, CDR1 is SGHRS, CDR2 YFSETQ. For the CDR3, the DNA is TGCGCCAGCAGACCGACAGGGCATCACCAAGAGACCCAGTACTTC. Its translation is CASRPTGHHQETQYF.

This clonotype has a count of ten or more. This chain connects TRBV27 to TRBJ1-5; D ambiguous. Germline V lookup: CDR1 MNHEY, CDR2 SMNVEV (reference sequence). The CDR3 covers 13 residues. Trimming took 2 bases from V and 8 from J, leaving 10 bases between them. CDR3 nucleotide sequence: TGTGCCAGCAGTTTAGGTGTTCCAGAGCCCCAGCATTTT. Encoded protein: CASSLGVPEPQHF.

Ten or more counts support this clonotype. The V gene is TRBV7-2, the J gene TRBJ1-5; D is possibly TRBD1 (6 bases). This CDR3 region has 14 residues. V dropped 0 bases and J dropped 5 bases, with 8 bases sitting between them. Germline CDR1 SGHTA, CDR2 FQGNSA. The chain's CDR3 is CASSLAGGDQPQHF. DNA for the CDR3: TGTGCCAGCAGCTTAGCAGGGGGTGATCAGCCCCAGCATTTT.

This clonotype showed up many times. The V call is TRBV28, the J call TRBJ2-1; possibly TRBD1 or TRBD2 for D (5 bases each). Per the germline V gene, CDR1 is MDHEN and CDR2 is SYDVKM. This CDR3 comprises 15 residues. The V and J ends lost 4 bases and 8 bases respectively, with 18 bases between them. Here the CDR3 DNA reads TGTGCCAGCAGTTCACGGGACGTAGGTCCGGATGAGCAGTTCTTC. Its protein product is CASSSRDVGPDEQFF.

This clonotype was observed a handful of times. The rearrangement links TRBV19 to TRBJ1-1, with D perhaps matching TRBD1 (6 bases). V lost 3 bases and J lost 1, with 18 bases in between. The CDR3 is made up of 17 amino acids. The germline CDR1 and CDR2 sequences are LNHDA and SQIVND (reference sequence). For the CDR3, the DNA is TGTGCCAGTAGTATCAGCGGGGGCCAAATCAAGAACACTGAAGCTTTCTTT. This encodes CASSISGGQIKNTEAFF.

There are many counts of this clonotype. The chain has TRBV19 and TRBJ1-5; D might be TRBD1 (5 bases). The CDR3 loop spans 13 amino acids. Germline CDR1 is LNHDA and CDR2 is SQIVND (reference sequence). Trimming pared 10 bases from V and 4 bases from J, leaving 14 bases between. The CDR3 sequence is CATHPGGNQPQHF. The CDR3 region has the DNA TGTGCCACCCATCCCGGGGGGAATCAGCCCCAGCATTTT.

This clonotype was seen repeatedly, ten times or more. The CDR3: CASSSPDRRGDTQYF. CDR3 sequence (DNA): TGCGCCAGCAGCTCTCCGGACAGGCGGGGGGATACGCAGTATTTT. This sequence joins TRBV5-1 and TRBJ2-3; D is perhaps TRBD1 or TRBD2 (7 bases each). V was shortened by 3 bases and J by 6 bases, with 17 bases between the two germline ends. The germline gives CDR1 SGHRS, CDR2 YFSETQ. This CDR3 comprises 15 residues.

The chain carries TRBV9 and TRBJ1-2; D ambiguous. Trimming shortened V by 4 bases and J by 5 bases, and 21 bases separated the two germline ends. The CDR3 has 16 residues. Germline-derived CDR1 and CDR2 are SGDLS and YYNGEE. The chain's CDR3 is CASSIGDPSLGYGYTF. The CDR3 bases are TGTGCCAGCAGCATCGGGGATCCATCCTTAGGGTATGGCTACACCTTC.

This clonotype was recorded many times. The chain couples TRBV7-8 to TRBJ2-2; 12 bases match TRBD2. This CDR3 is built from 18 residues. In germline, CDR1 is SGHVS, CDR2 FQNEAQ. V was clipped by 4 bases and J by 4 bases; unmatched bases: 10. The chain's CDR3 is CASSSRLAGASGTGELFF. CDR3 nucleotide sequence: TGTGCCAGCAGCTCCAGACTAGCGGGGGCGTCGGGCACCGGGGAGCTGTTTTTT.